A single sample is the source of the 14 T cell receptor beta chains below, sequenced in a study of cytomegalovirus exposure and HLA in healthy donors. The study ran its PCR with 60 Vbeta and 13 Jbeta primers. TCRdb's copy holds only in-frame clones and misses some; the assay was immunoSEQ multiplex PCR. The sample includes some 190,000 clones, about 80% of them seen just once. Sequenced material: PBMCs. The source is a man between 18 and 29 years old in good health and CMV-seronegative.

The chain employs TRBV7-9 and TRBJ1-4, with D perhaps TRBD1 (5 bases). CDR1 and CDR2 from the germline V gene are SEHNR and FQNEAQ (reference sequence). The V end was cut by 2 bases, the J end by 0 bases, with 10 bases between. The CDR3 consists of 16 residues. The CDR3 loop reads CASSLWAGATNEKLFF. DNA of the CDR3: TGTGCCAGCAGCTTATGGGCGGGGGCAACTAATGAAAAACTGTTTTTT.

The J gene is TRBJ2-7, the V gene TRBV7-6, with 9 positions matching TRBD1. The CDR3 runs to 19 residues. Trimming took 5 bases from V and 3 from J; bases not matched to a gene: 20. Germline V CDR1 and CDR2: SGHVS, FNYEAQ. This chain's CDR3 is CASSLGSGQGFERLYEQYF. In DNA, the CDR3 is TGTGCCAGCAGCCTAGGATCGGGACAGGGCTTTGAACGGCTCTACGAGCAGTACTTC.

V usage is TRBV2 and J usage is TRBJ2-1, with 8 bases lining up with TRBD2. This CDR3 has 16 amino acids. Germline CDR1 reads SNHLY; CDR2 reads FYNNEI. Losses at the gene ends were 2 bases for V and 5 bases for J; bases not matched to a gene: 8. This CDR3 is CASSEWRGDLNNEQFF. In DNA form, the CDR3 reads TGTGCCAGCAGTGAATGGCGGGGGGACCTAAACAATGAGCAGTTCTTC.

This clone has only a few counts. The chain links TRBV9 to TRBJ2-3, with 11 bases fitting TRBD2. There are 18 residues in the CDR3. V lost 4 bases, J lost 4 bases, and 14 bases stayed unmatched. Germline V gives CDR1 SGDLS, CDR2 YYNGEE. This chain's CDR3 is CASSTSRHSGGAADTQYF. The CDR3 DNA reads TGTGCCAGCAGCACCAGCCGGCATAGCGGGGGGGCGGCAGATACGCAGTATTTT.

This clone occurred a few times. CDR3 in amino acids: CASRRKTSGGSYEQYF. CDR3 sequence (DNA): TGTGCCAGCAGGCGGAAGACTAGCGGGGGAAGCTACGAGCAGTACTTC. The J gene is TRBJ2-7, the V gene TRBV11-1, with 12 bases identical to TRBD2. The germline CDR1 and CDR2 sequences are SGHAT and FQDESV (reference sequence). V gave up 6 bases and J gave up 3 bases; unmatched junction bases: 9. This CDR3 spans 16 amino acids.

The rearrangement uses TRBV21-1 and TRBJ1-4; the table gives TRBD1 as D, unverified against the DNA. TRBV21-1 is a documented pseudogene. The CDR3 consists of 16 residues. The CDR3 loop reads CASSAPSGGYNEKLFF. Here the CDR3 DNA reads TGTGCCAGCAGCGCCCCCTCAGGGGGCTATAATGAAAAACTGTTTTTT.

The chain recombines TRBV28 with TRBJ1-2; weak D call: TRBD1 (5 bases). Germline CDR1 is MDHEN and CDR2 is SYDVKM. The CDR3 contains 12 residues. Deletions cut 6 bases from V and 8 bases from J, with 13 bases between. CDR3: CASRVPGLGYTF. The CDR3 region has the DNA TGTGCCAGCAGGGTACCGGGACTCGGCTACACCTTC.

In this sample, this clone turned up a few times. The chain carries TRBV5-6 and TRBJ1-1; D is unresolved. The CDR3 consists of 14 residues. Per the germline V gene, CDR1 is SGHDT and CDR2 is YYEEEE. V was trimmed by 1 base and J by 1 base, leaving 8 bases between them. The CDR3 nucleotides read TGTGCCAGCAGCTTGAGCCCATCGAACACTGAAGCTTTCTTT. It codes for CASSLSPSNTEAFF.

The rearrangement uses TRBV11-2 and TRBJ2-5; TRBD1 matches 7 bases. The CDR3 totals 17 residues. V lost 1 base, J lost 5 bases, and 13 bases stayed unmatched. In germline, CDR1 is SGHAT, CDR2 FQNNGV. CDR3 sequence (DNA): TGTGCCAGCAGCTTAGGTCCGCTCCAGGGGGTTCGGGAGACCCAGTACTTC. Translating gives CASSLGPLQGVRETQYF. The complete variable domain, with remaining parts taken from reference TRBV11-2 and TRBJ2-5, reads EAGVAQSPRYKIIEKRQSVAFWCNPISGHATLYWYQQILGQGPKLLIQFQNNGVVDDSQLPKDRFSAERLKGVDSTLKIQPAKLEDSAVYLCASSLGPLQGVRETQYFGPGTRLLVL.

The chain links TRBV7-6 to TRBJ1-4; 8 bases line up with TRBD1. The trim removed 4 bases at V and 7 bases at J, leaving 2 bases unmatched. Germline-derived CDR1 and CDR2 are SGHVS and FNYEAQ. The CDR3 is 13 amino acids. The CDR3 sequence is CASSSDRVEKLFF. The CDR3 DNA sequence: TGTGCCAGCAGCTCGGACAGGGTTGAAAAACTGTTTTTT.

The V and J genes are TRBV6-1 and TRBJ1-5, with D possibly being TRBD1 (6 bases). Per the germline V gene, CDR1 is MNHNS and CDR2 is SASEGT. With 5 bases removed from V and 3 bases from J, the gap between germline ends came to 14 bases. CDR3 length: 15 residues. This CDR3 reads CASSSLTGANQPQHF. In nucleotides, the CDR3 is TGTGCCAGCAGTAGTTTGACAGGTGCCAATCAGCCCCAGCATTTT.

The genes are TRBV25-1 and TRBJ2-7; 10 bases align to TRBD1. The CDR3 length is 15 residues. The trim removed 6 bases at V and 2 bases at J, leaving 7 bases unmatched. Looked up from germline, CDR1 is MGHDK and CDR2 is SYGVNS. The CDR3 region is CASSATGTGAYEQYF. CDR3 nucleotides: TGTGCCAGCAGCGCCACCGGGACAGGGGCCTACGAGCAGTACTTC.

The V and J genes are TRBV5-4 and TRBJ1-1, with D perhaps TRBD1 (6 bases). Germline CDR1 and CDR2: SGHNT and YYREEE (reference sequence). V lost 4 bases, J lost 2 bases, and 12 bases lay in between. The CDR3 totals 14 residues. The CDR3 sequence is CASSRTGPNTEAFF. DNA of the CDR3: TGTGCCAGCAGCCGAACAGGGCCTAACACTGAAGCTTTCTTT.

Comment on this clone: The sample contains more than one DNA sequence encoding this CDR3. The rearrangement joins TRBV5-6 to TRBJ2-1; no clear D. V lost 1 base to trimming and J lost 0 bases, with 8 bases between them. The CDR3 runs to 15 residues. Germline values: CDR1 SGHDT, CDR2 YYEEEE. CDR3 sequence reads: CASSLIYSSYNEQFF. CDR3 in DNA: TGTGCCAGCAGCTTGATCTATTCCTCCTACAATGAGCAGTTCTTC.